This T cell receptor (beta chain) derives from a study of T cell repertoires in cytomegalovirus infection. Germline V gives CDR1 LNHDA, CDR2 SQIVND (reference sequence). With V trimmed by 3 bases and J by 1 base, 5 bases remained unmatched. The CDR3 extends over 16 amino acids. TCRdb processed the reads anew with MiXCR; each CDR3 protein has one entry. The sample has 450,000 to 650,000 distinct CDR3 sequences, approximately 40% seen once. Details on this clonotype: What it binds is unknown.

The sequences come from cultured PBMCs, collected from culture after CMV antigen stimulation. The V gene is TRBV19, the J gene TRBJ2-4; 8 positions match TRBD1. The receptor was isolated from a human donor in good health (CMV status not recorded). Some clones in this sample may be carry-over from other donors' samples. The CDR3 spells CASSIEGQGAKNIQYF. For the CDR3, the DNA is TGTGCCAGTAGTATCGAAGGACAGGGTGCCAAAAACATTCAGTACTTC.